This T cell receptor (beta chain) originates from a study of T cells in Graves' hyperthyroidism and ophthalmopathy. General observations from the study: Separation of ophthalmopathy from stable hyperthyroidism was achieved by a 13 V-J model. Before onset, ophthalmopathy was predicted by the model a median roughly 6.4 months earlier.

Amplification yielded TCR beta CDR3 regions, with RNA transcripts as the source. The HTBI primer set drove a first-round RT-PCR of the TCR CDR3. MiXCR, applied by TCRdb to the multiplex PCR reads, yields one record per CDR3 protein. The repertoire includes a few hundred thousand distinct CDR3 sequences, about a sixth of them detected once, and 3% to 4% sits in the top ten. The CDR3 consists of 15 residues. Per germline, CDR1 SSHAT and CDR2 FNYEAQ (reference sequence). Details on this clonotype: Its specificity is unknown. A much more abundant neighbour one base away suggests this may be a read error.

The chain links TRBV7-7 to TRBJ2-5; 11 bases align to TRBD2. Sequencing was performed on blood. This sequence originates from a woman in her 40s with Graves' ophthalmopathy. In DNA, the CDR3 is TGTGCTGGCAGCTTGGGACTAGCGGTTCAAGAGACCCAGTACTTC. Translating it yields CAGSLGLAVQETQYF.